The 27 T cell receptor beta chains reported below all come from one sample, sequenced in a study of blood T cell repertoires in COVID-19 (dated by TCRdb to 2019 to 2021). Libraries were built with the immunoSEQ multiplex PCR assay. TCRdb's version of the immuneACCESS table is confined to in-frame rearrangements and falls short of the full clone set. An unresolved V gene accounts for under half of the shortfall where checked; the remainder is of unknown origin. The table for this sample lists 200,000 or so clones; under 90% of them were counted only once. The ten largest clones add up to 4.5% to 5.5% of the sample. Sequenced material: peripheral blood. The receptors here all came from a woman aged 55-70 years who had recovered from COVID-19.

The chain has TRBV6-5 and TRBJ2-6; D call uncertain. CDR1 and CDR2 from the germline V gene are MNHEY and SVGAGI. Deletions cut 5 bases from V and 1 base from J, with 6 bases between. This CDR3 comprises 14 residues. The DNA of the CDR3 is TGTGCCAGCAGTCTGAGGTCTGGGGCCAACGTCCTGACTTTC. Protein product: CASSLRSGANVLTF.

V and J are TRBV15 and TRBJ2-1; tentative D call: TRBD2 (5 bases). This CDR3 region has 17 residues. Germline V gene lookup returns CDR1 LNHNV and CDR2 YYDKDF (reference sequence). V was shortened by 0 bases and J by 7 bases, with 19 bases between the two germline ends. The CDR3 loop reads CATSRDSMDSAINEQFF. The CDR3 nucleotides are TGTGCCACCAGCAGAGATTCTATGGACTCCGCTATAAATGAGCAGTTCTTC.

The chain joins TRBV11-1 to TRBJ2-7, with 11 bases fitting TRBD1. Germline V lookup: CDR1 SGHAT, CDR2 FQDESV (reference sequence). The CDR3 totals 15 residues. Losses at the gene ends were 5 bases for V and 4 bases for J; bases not matched to a gene: 7. CDR3 in amino acids: CASSHGQGARYEQYF. For the CDR3, the DNA is TGTGCCAGCAGCCACGGACAGGGGGCTCGGTACGAGCAGTACTTC.

The chain has TRBV20-1 and TRBJ2-1; D may be TRBD1 (6 bases). Trimming stripped 3 bases from V and 1 base from J, with 10 bases between. CDR3 length: 14 residues. Per the germline V gene, CDR1 is DFQATT and CDR2 is SNEGSKA (reference sequence). Here the CDR3 DNA reads TGCAGTGCTAGTCTCAGGGGTTCCTACAATGAGCAGTTCTTC. Amino acids: CSASLRGSYNEQFF.

The V call is TRBV9, the J call TRBJ2-1, with 7 bases aligning to TRBD2. V lost 4 bases, J lost 6 bases, and 13 bases stayed unmatched. Germline loops: CDR1 SGDLS, CDR2 YYNGEE. CDR3 length: 16 amino acids. The CDR3 protein is CASSSDWGGPGNEQFF. In DNA, the CDR3 is TGTGCCAGCAGCTCAGATTGGGGGGGACCGGGCAATGAGCAGTTCTTC.

The V gene is TRBV5-1, the J gene TRBJ1-2, with TRBD1 identical over 8 bases. Germline CDR1 reads SGHRS; CDR2 reads YFSETQ. V lost 7 bases, J lost 8 bases, and 7 bases stayed unmatched. The length of the CDR3 is 12 residues. In DNA, the CDR3 is TGCGCCAGCGGCGGACAGGGAGGGGGCTACACCTTC. Residues: CASGGQGGGYTF.

This clone was counted between two and nine times. The chain combines TRBV5-1 with TRBJ2-5; 15 bases fit TRBD2. Losses at the gene ends were 4 bases for V and 3 bases for J; bases not matched to a gene: 4. From germline, CDR1 is SGHRS and CDR2 YFSETQ. This CDR3 spans 16 amino acids. CDR3 coding DNA: TGCGCCAGCAGCCCCAGGACTAGCGGGGGGGAAGAGACCCAGTACTTC. As protein: CASSPRTSGGEETQYF.

The chain employs TRBV3-1 (or the pseudogene TRBV3-2) and TRBJ1-5; D call uncertain. Trimming removed 0 bases from V and 5 bases from J, with 5 bases in between. CDR1 and CDR2 (germline): LGHDT, YNNKEL (reference sequence). CDR3 length: 13 amino acids. The CDR3 nucleotides are TGTGCCAGCAGCCAAGAGGAGGATCAGCCCCAGCATTTT. Its translation: CASSQEEDQPQHF.

The V and J genes are TRBV3-1 (or the pseudogene TRBV3-2) and TRBJ2-7; D might be TRBD2 (6 bases). The CDR3 spans 15 residues. Trimming pared 0 bases from V and 2 bases from J, leaving 11 bases between. Germline V gives CDR1 LGHDT, CDR2 YNNKEL (reference sequence). The CDR3 sequence is CASSQDPSGAYEQYF. The CDR3 DNA reads as TGTGCCAGCAGCCAAGACCCCTCGGGGGCCTACGAGCAGTACTTC.

The J gene is TRBJ1-2, the V gene TRBV12-3 or TRBV12-4; TRBD1 agrees at 7 bases. The CDR3 is 13 amino acids. Germline trimming cut 7 bases from V and 4 bases from J; bases unmatched to any gene: 6. The CDR3 is CASTITGVYGYTF. CDR3 DNA: TGTGCCAGCACCATCACAGGGGTCTATGGCTACACCTTC.

The genes are TRBV5-4 and TRBJ2-1, with D unclear. In germline, CDR1 is SGHNT, CDR2 YYREEE (reference sequence). The V and J ends lost 2 bases and 7 bases respectively, with 10 bases between them. This CDR3 has 13 amino acids. The CDR3 sequence is CASSFRGNNEQFF. As DNA, the CDR3 is TGTGCCAGCAGCTTTAGAGGAAATAATGAGCAGTTCTTC.

In this sample, this clone turned up many times. The chain combines TRBV15 with TRBJ2-7, with D possibly being TRBD2 (6 bases). CDR1 is LNHNV, CDR2 YYDKDF, per germline (reference sequence). V lost 0 bases to trimming and J lost 7 bases, with 16 bases between them. This CDR3 region has 15 residues. CDR3 sequence reads: CATSRDLLVGGEQYF. The DNA of the CDR3 is TGTGCCACCAGCAGAGATTTGCTTGTCGGAGGGGAGCAGTACTTC. Supplemented by reference TRBV15 and TRBJ2-7, the full variable domain reads DAMVIQNPRYQVTQFGKPVTLSCSQTLNHNVMYWYQQKSSQAPKLLFHYYDKDFNNEADTPDNFQSRRPNTSFCFLDIRSPGLGDTAMYLCATSRDLLVGGEQYFGPGTRLTVT.

V is TRBV2 and J is TRBJ1-5; D remains unclear. The CDR3 consists of 14 residues. The germline gives CDR1 SNHLY, CDR2 FYNNEI. V was shortened by 5 bases and J by 1 base, with 9 bases between the two germline ends. The CDR3 DNA reads as TGTGCCAGCAGTACTATAGAGAGCAATCAGCCCCAGCATTTT. Translated: CASSTIESNQPQHF.

CDR3 sequence (DNA): TGCGCCAGCAGCTGGGGACTAGCGGGGGCCCAAGAGACCCAGTACTTC. Its protein product is CASSWGLAGAQETQYF. J is TRBJ2-5 and V is TRBV5-1, with 14 bases lining up with TRBD2. The CDR3 sequence is 16 residues long. CDR1 and CDR2 from the germline V gene are SGHRS and YFSETQ. Losses at the gene ends were 3 bases for V and 1 base for J; bases not matched to a gene: 2.

The rearrangement uses TRBV4-1 and TRBJ1-4; D unresolved. Trimming removed 0 bases from V and 6 bases from J, with 8 bases in between. CDR1 and CDR2 from the germline V gene are MGHRA and YSYEKL. The CDR3 is 14 residues long. Here the CDR3 reads CASSQDAGDEKLFF. DNA for the CDR3: TGCGCCAGCAGCCAAGATGCGGGAGATGAAAAACTGTTTTTT.

This chain joins TRBV6-6 and TRBJ1-1, with D unclear. The CDR3 sequence is 14 residues long. Trimming pared 2 bases from V and 5 bases from J, leaving 12 bases between. The germline V gene has CDR1 MNHNY and CDR2 SVGAGI (reference sequence). CDR3 in DNA: TGTGCCAGCAGTTACGATTTCGAGGGTACTGAAGCTTTCTTT. The encoded protein is CASSYDFEGTEAFF.

This clone was seen more than once but under ten times. The rearrangement uses TRBV12-5 and TRBJ1-1; D call uncertain. V shed 2 bases and J shed 0 bases, with 4 bases lying between them. Germline assignment: CDR1 LGHNT and CDR2 FRNRAP. This CDR3 comprises 13 residues. The CDR3 DNA reads TGTGCTAGTGGTTTGACAGTGAACACTGAAGCTTTCTTT. Encoded protein: CASGLTVNTEAFF.

V gene TRBV6-1 combines with J gene TRBJ2-1, with D possibly TRBD2 on 5 matching bases. This CDR3 comprises 19 residues. Trimming cost V 2 bases and J 1 base, with 21 bases left between them. The germline gives CDR1 MNHNS, CDR2 SASEGT. CDR3 protein: CASSERLLRGPGSYNEQFF. CDR3 DNA: TGTGCCAGCAGTGAACGTCTTCTTAGAGGACCGGGGTCCTACAATGAGCAGTTCTTC.

The rearrangement joins TRBV3-1 (or the pseudogene TRBV3-2) to TRBJ1-2; D is possibly TRBD1 (5 bases). The CDR3 length is 13 residues. Germline values: CDR1 LGHDT, CDR2 YNNKEL (reference sequence). Trimming removed 1 base at V and 9 bases at J, with 12 bases between. The DNA for the CDR3 is TGTGCCAGCAGCCAAGCGGGGACTAGGAGCTACACCTTC. It yields the protein CASSQAGTRSYTF.

This clone was counted a single time. The V call is TRBV5-4, the J call TRBJ2-7; 11 nucleotides match TRBD1. The CDR3 runs 15 residues. Trimming removed 4 bases from V and 2 bases from J; junction bases left unmatched: 5. The germline gives CDR1 SGHNT, CDR2 YYREEE (reference sequence). CDR3 region: CASSAPGQGAYEQYF. The CDR3 coding sequence is TGTGCCAGCAGCGCACCGGGACAGGGGGCCTACGAGCAGTACTTC.

The CDR3 here is CSVRTYDRDTGELFF. The CDR3 nucleotides read TGCAGCGTGAGAACTTACGACAGGGACACCGGGGAGCTGTTTTTT. V is TRBV29-1 and J is TRBJ2-2; TRBD1 matches 7 bases. The germline gives CDR1 SQVTM, CDR2 ANQGSEA. V gave up 6 bases and J gave up 3 bases; unmatched junction bases: 10. The CDR3 extends over 15 amino acids.

This chain joins TRBV11-2 and TRBJ2-7; the D gene is possibly TRBD2 (6 bases). Germline V gene lookup returns CDR1 SGHAT and CDR2 FQNNGV. The V and J ends lost 5 bases and 0 bases respectively, with 14 bases between them. The CDR3 loop spans 15 amino acids. CDR3 sequence: CASSGGYRASYEQYF. The DNA of the CDR3 is TGTGCCAGCAGCGGAGGGTACAGAGCCTCCTACGAGCAGTACTTC.

The chain is built from TRBV5-1 and TRBJ1-6; 8 bases align to TRBD1. Germline CDR1 is SGHRS and CDR2 is YFSETQ. The CDR3 extends over 14 amino acids. Germline trimming cut 0 bases from V and 10 bases from J; bases unmatched to any gene: 3. CDR3 in amino acids: CASSLEQGESPLHF. The CDR3 bases are TGCGCCAGCAGCTTGGAACAGGGGGAATCACCCCTCCACTTT.

DNA of the CDR3: TGCGCCAGCAGGGGAGGGGGGGACACTGAAGCTTTCTTT. Its protein is CASRGGGDTEAFF. The V call is TRBV10-2, the J call TRBJ1-1, with TRBD1 as a possible D gene (6 bases). V dropped 6 bases and J dropped 3 bases, with 11 bases sitting between them. The length of the CDR3 is 13 residues. Germline loops: CDR1 WSHSY, CDR2 SAAADI.

The J gene is TRBJ1-2, the V gene TRBV27, with D hard to call. This CDR3 contains 13 residues. V lost 3 bases to trimming and J lost 2 bases, with 7 bases between them. Germline V gives CDR1 MNHEY, CDR2 SMNVEV (reference sequence). The CDR3 is CASSLNGNYGYTF. The CDR3 DNA reads as TGTGCCAGCAGTTTGAACGGGAACTATGGCTACACCTTC.

The chain combines TRBV9 with TRBJ2-2, with 7 bases identical to TRBD2. Germline lookup yields CDR1 SGDLS and CDR2 YYNGEE. The CDR3 totals 14 residues. The trim removed 3 bases at V and 6 bases at J, leaving 5 bases unmatched. The CDR3 DNA reads TGTGCCAGCAGCGCTGAACGGGGGGCCGGGGAGCTGTTTTTT. It codes for CASSAERGAGELFF.

This clone was picked up many times. This chain connects TRBV5-1 to TRBJ1-2; tentatively, D is TRBD1 (6 bases). CDR1 and CDR2 (germline): SGHRS, YFSETQ. V was clipped by 0 bases and J by 2 bases, with 17 bases between them. The CDR3 consists of 17 residues. The CDR3 region has the DNA TGCGCCAGCAGCTTGGGGACAGTACCTCCTTGGAACTATGGCTACACCTTC. Amino acid sequence: CASSLGTVPPWNYGYTF.